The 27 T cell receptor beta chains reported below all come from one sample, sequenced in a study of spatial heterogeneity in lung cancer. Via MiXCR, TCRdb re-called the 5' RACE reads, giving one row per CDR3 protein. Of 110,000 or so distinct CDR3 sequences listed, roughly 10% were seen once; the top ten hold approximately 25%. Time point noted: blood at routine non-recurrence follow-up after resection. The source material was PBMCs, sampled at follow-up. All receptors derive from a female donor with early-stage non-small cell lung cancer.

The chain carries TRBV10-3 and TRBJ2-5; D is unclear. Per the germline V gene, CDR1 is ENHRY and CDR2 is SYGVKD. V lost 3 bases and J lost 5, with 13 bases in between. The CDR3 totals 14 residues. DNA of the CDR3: TGTGCCATCAGTGAATCTTCTTCGACGGAGACCCAGTACTTC. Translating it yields CAISESSSTETQYF.

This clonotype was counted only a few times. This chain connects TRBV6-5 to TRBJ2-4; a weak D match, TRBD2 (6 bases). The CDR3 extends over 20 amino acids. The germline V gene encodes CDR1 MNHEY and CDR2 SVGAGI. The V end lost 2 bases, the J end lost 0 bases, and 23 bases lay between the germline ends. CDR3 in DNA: TGTGCCAGCAGTTACCCCAGACTAGTAAGGTTTCCACTAGCCAAAAACATTCAGTACTTC. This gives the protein CASSYPRLVRFPLAKNIQYF.

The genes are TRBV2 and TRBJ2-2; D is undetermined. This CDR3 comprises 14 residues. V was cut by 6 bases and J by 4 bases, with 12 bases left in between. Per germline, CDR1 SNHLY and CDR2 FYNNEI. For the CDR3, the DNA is TGTGCCAGCAGACGCATTCTACTCACCGGGGAGCTGTTTTTT. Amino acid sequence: CASRRILLTGELFF.

CDR3 DNA sequence: TGCAGTGCCCAGGGGCTAGCGTTCTACAATGAGCAGTTCTTC. The encoded protein is CSAQGLAFYNEQFF. This chain joins TRBV20-1 and TRBJ2-1; tentatively, D is TRBD1 or TRBD2 (6 bases each). V was clipped by 6 bases and J by 3 bases, with 15 bases between them. Germline values: CDR1 DFQATT, CDR2 SNEGSKA (reference sequence). This CDR3 is 14 amino acids long.

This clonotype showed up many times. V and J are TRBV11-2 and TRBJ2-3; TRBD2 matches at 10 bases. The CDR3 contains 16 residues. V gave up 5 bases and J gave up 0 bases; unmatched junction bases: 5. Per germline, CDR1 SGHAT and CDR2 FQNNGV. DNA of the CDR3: TGTGCCAGCAGCCGCGGACTAGCGGTGAGCACAGATACGCAGTATTTT. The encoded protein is CASSRGLAVSTDTQYF.

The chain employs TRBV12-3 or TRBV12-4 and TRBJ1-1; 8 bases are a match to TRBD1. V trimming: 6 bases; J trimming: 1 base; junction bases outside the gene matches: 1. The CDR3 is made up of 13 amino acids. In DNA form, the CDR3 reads TGTGCCAGCAGGGGACAGGAGAACACTGAAGCTTTCTTT. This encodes CASRGQENTEAFF.

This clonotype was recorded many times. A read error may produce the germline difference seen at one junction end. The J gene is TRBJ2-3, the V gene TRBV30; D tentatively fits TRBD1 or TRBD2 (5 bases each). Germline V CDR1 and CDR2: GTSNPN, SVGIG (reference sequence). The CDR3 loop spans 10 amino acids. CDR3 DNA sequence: TGTGCCTGGGGCCGGGACCCGAGCATTTTT. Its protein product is CAWGRDPSIF.

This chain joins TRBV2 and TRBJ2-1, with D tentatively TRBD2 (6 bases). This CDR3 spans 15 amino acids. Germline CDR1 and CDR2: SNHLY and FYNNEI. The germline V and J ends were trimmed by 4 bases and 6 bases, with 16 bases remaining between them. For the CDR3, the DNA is TGTGCCAGCAGTGCGCGGGGAGTTTTAGGCAATGAGCAGTTCTTC. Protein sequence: CASSARGVLGNEQFF.

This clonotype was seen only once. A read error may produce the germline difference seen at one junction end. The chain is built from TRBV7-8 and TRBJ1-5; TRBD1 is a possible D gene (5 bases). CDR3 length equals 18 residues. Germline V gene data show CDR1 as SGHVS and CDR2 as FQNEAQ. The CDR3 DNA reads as TGTGCCAGCAGCAATAGGGTCTTGAAAGGGGATAGCAATCAGCTCCAGCATTTT. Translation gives CASSNRVLKGDSNQLQHF.

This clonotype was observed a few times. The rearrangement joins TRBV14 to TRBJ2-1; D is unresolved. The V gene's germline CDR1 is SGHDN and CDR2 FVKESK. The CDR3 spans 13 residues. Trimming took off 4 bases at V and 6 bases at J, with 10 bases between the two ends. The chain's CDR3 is CASSLGNSNEQFF. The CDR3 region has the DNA TGTGCCAGCAGCCTCGGTAATTCCAATGAGCAGTTCTTC.

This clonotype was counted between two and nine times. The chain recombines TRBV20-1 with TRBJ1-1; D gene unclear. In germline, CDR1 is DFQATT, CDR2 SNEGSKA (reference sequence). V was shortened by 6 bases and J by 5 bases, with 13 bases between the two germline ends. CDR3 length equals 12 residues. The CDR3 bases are TGCAGTGCAGCTTCAGGAAGGACTGAAGCTTTCTTT. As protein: CSAASGRTEAFF.

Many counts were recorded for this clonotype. CDR3 bases: TGTGCCACCAGTCGAGGGAGAAACCACTACAATGAGCAGTTCTTC. Translating it yields CATSRGRNHYNEQFF. The chain carries TRBV24-1 and TRBJ2-1; D may be TRBD2 (5 bases). V was pared by 6 bases and J by 3 bases, with 14 bases between. This CDR3 comprises 15 residues. Germline V gene data show CDR1 as KGHDR and CDR2 as SFDVKD.

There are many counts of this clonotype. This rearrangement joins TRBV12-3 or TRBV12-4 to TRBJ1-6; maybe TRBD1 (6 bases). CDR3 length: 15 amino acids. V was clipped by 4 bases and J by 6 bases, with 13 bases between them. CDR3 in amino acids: CASSSQGIFNSPLHF. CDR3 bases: TGTGCCAGCAGTTCACAGGGAATCTTTAATTCACCCCTCCACTTT.

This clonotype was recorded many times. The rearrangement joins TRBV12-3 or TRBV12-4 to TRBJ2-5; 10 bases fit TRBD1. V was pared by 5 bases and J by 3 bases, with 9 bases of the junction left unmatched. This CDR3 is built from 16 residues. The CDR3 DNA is TGTGCCAGCAGTCCCACTCCGGGACAGGGGAAAGAGACCCAGTACTTC. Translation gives CASSPTPGQGKETQYF.

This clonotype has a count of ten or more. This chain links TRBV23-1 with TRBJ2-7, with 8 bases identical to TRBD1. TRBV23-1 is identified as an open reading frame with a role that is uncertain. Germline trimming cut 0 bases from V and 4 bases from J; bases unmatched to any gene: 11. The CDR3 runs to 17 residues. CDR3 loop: CASSQSGTGWRRYEQYV. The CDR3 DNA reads TGCGCCAGCAGTCAATCAGGGACAGGCTGGAGACGGTACGAGCAGTACGTC.

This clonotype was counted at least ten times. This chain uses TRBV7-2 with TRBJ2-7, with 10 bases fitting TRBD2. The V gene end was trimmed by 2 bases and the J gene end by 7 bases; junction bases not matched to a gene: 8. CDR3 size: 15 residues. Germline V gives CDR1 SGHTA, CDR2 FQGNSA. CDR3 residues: CASSLQASGSGEQYV. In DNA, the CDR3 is TGTGCCAGCAGCTTACAGGCTAGCGGGAGTGGGGAGCAGTACGTC.

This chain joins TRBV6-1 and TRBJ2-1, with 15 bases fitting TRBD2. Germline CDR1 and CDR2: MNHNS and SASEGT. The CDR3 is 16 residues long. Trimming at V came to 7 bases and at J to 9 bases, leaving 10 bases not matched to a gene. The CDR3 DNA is TGTGCCAGCAACGGACTAGCGGGAGGGCCCTCTGGTGAGCAGTTCTTC. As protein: CASNGLAGGPSGEQFF.

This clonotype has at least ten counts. This CDR3 reads CASRRGAGGRYNEQFF. The CDR3 DNA sequence: TGTGCCAGCAGGCGGGGGGCGGGAGGCCGATACAATGAGCAGTTCTTC. This chain links TRBV11-2 with TRBJ2-1; 8 bases align to TRBD2. Germline CDR1 is SGHAT and CDR2 is FQNNGV. Germline trimming cut 6 bases from V and 4 bases from J; bases unmatched to any gene: 11. This CDR3 comprises 16 residues. Full variable domain (remainder filled in from reference TRBV11-2 and TRBJ2-1): EAGVAQSPRYKIIEKRQSVAFWCNPISGHATLYWYQQILGQGPKLLIQFQNNGVVDDSQLPKDRFSAERLKGVDSTLKIQPAKLEDSAVYLCASRRGAGGRYNEQFFGPGTRLTVL.

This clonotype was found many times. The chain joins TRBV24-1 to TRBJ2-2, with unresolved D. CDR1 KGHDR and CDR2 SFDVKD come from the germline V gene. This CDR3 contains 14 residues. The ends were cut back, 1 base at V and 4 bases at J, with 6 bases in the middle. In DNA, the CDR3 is TGTGCCACCAGTGATTTTCGGCGCACCGGGGAGCTGTTTTTT. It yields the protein CATSDFRRTGELFF.

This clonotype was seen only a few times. The CDR3 region has the DNA TGTGCCAGCAGTTACTCGCTAGCGGGAGACCTAGCCAAAAACATTCAGTACTTC. It yields the protein CASSYSLAGDLAKNIQYF. The J gene is TRBJ2-4, the V gene TRBV6-2 or TRBV6-3; 10 bases are shared with TRBD2. The trim removed 0 bases at V and 0 bases at J, leaving 5 bases unmatched. Germline V gene data show CDR1 as MNHEY and CDR2 as SVGEGT. There are 18 residues in the CDR3.

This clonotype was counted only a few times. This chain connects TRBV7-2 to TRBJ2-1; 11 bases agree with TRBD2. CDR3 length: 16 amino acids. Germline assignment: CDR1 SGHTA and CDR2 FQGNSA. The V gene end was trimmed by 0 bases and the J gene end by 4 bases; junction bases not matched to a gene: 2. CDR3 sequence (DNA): TGTGCCAGCAGCTTAGCCGGGACTAGCGGATACAATGAGCAGTTCTTC. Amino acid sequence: CASSLAGTSGYNEQFF.

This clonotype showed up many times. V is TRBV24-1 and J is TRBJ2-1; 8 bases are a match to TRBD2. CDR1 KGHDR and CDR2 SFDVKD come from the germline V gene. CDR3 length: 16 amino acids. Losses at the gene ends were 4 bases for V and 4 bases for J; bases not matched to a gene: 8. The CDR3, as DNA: TGTGCCACCAGTGACCTAAGCGGGAGAGGTTACAATGAGCAGTTCTTC. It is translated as CATSDLSGRGYNEQFF.

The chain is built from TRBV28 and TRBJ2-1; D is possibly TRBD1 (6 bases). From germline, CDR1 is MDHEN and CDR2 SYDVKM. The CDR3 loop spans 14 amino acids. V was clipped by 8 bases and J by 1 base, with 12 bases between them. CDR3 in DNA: TGTGCCAGCGGACGACAGGCGTCCTACAATGAGCAGTTCTTC. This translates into CASGRQASYNEQFF.

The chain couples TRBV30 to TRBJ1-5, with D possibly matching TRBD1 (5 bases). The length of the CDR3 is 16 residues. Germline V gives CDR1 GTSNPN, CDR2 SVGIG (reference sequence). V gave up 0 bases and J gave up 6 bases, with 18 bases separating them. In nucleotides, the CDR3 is TGTGCCTGGAGTGTACGGGTTGGTTCAGGGCGTCAGCCCCAGCATTTT. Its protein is CAWSVRVGSGRQPQHF.

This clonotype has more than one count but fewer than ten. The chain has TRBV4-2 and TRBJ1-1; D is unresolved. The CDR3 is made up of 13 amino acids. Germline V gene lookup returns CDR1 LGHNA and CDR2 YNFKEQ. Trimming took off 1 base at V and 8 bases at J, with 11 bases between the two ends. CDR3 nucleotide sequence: TGTGCCAGCAGCCAAGTCAGCAGGAAAGAAGCTTTCTTT. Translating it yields CASSQVSRKEAFF.

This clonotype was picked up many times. The CDR3 sequence is CASSSPGNWENTEAFF. The DNA for the CDR3 is TGTGCCAGCAGCTCACCAGGGAATTGGGAGAACACTGAAGCTTTCTTT. The chain employs TRBV5-4 and TRBJ1-1; possibly TRBD1 for D (5 bases). The V end lost 3 bases, the J end lost 1 base, and 16 bases lay between the germline ends. Germline CDR1 is SGHNT and CDR2 is YYREEE (reference sequence). The CDR3 is 16 residues long. Supplemented by reference TRBV5-4 and TRBJ1-1, the full variable domain reads ETGVTQSPTHLIKTRGQQVTLRCSSQSGHNTVSWYQQALGQGPQFIFQYYREEENGRGNFPPRFSGLQFPNYSSELNVNALELDDSALYLCASSSPGNWENTEAFFGQGTRLTVV.

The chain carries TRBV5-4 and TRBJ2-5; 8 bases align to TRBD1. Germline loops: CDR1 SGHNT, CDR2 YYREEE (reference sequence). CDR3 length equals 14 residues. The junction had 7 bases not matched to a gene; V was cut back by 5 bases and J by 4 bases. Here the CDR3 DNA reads TGTGCCAGCAGGTCGACAGGGGCGAGAGAGACCCAGTACTTC. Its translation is CASRSTGARETQYF.